A single sample gave rise to the 32 T cell receptor beta chains below, sequenced in a study of T cells in localized non-small cell lung cancer (dated by TCRdb to about 2020). Library prep was done by the immunoSEQ multiplex PCR assay. TCRdb holds this immuneACCESS table with in-frame rearrangements only. Some clones are missing; in checked studies, unresolved V genes explain under half, and the rest has no known cause. The table for this sample lists approximately 31,000 clones; around 86% of them were counted only once. Clones ranked in the top ten supply 4% to 5% of the sample. Here the sequenced sample was peripheral blood, taken before any cancer treatment. These TCRs come from a male donor older than 55 with stage III lung adenocarcinoma.

The gene calls are TRBV19 and TRBJ2-1; D may be TRBD1 (6 bases). V was cut by 4 bases and J by 2 bases, with 12 bases left in between. Germline values: CDR1 LNHDA, CDR2 SQIVND (reference sequence). CDR3 size: 15 residues. The CDR3 region is CASSKSGVTYNEQFF. In DNA form, the CDR3 reads TGTGCCAGTAGTAAGTCAGGGGTCACCTACAATGAGCAGTTCTTC.

V gene TRBV5-8 combines with J gene TRBJ2-2; TRBD2 might be the D (6 bases). This CDR3 has 14 amino acids. CDR1 and CDR2 from the germline V gene are SGHTS and YDEGEE. The V and J ends lost 6 bases and 6 bases respectively, with 15 bases between them. CDR3 protein: CASTRGGVAGELFF. CDR3 coding DNA: TGTGCCAGCACCCGAGGAGGGGTCGCCGGGGAGCTGTTTTTT. Full variable domain (missing parts from reference TRBV5-8 and TRBJ2-2): EAGVTQSPTHLIKTRGQQATLRCSPISGHTSVYWYQQALGLGLQFLLWYDEGEERNRGNFPPRFSGRQFPNYSSELNVNALELEDSALYLCASTRGGVAGELFFGEGSRLTVL.

This chain joins TRBV19 and TRBJ1-6; 8 bases line up with TRBD1. Germline CDR1 reads LNHDA; CDR2 reads SQIVND (reference sequence). The CDR3 contains 18 residues. The V gene end was trimmed by 4 bases and the J gene end by 4 bases; junction bases not matched to a gene: 12. The CDR3 protein is CASSTTGGRASYNSPLHF. CDR3 in DNA: TGTGCCAGTAGTACAACAGGGGGTCGTGCTAGTTATAATTCACCCCTCCACTTT.

The V and J genes are TRBV5-1 and TRBJ2-2; D is unresolved. In germline, CDR1 is SGHRS, CDR2 YFSETQ. The CDR3 loop spans 14 amino acids. Trimming removed 4 bases from V and 6 bases from J, with 13 bases in between. The CDR3: CASSPGWASGELFF. CDR3 DNA: TGCGCCAGCAGCCCCGGATGGGCTTCCGGGGAGCTGTTTTTT.

The chain combines TRBV5-4 with TRBJ2-2; 10 nucleotides align to TRBD2. This CDR3 spans 15 amino acids. Per the germline V gene, CDR1 is SGHNT and CDR2 is YYREEE (reference sequence). The V gene end was trimmed by 3 bases and the J gene end by 4 bases; junction bases not matched to a gene: 3. The CDR3 DNA follows: TGTGCCAGCAGCTCTTTAGCGGGGGGCACCGGGGAGCTGTTTTTT. Translated, it gives CASSSLAGGTGELFF.

V and J are TRBV30 and TRBJ2-2; 7 nucleotides match TRBD2. Germline CDR1 is GTSNPN and CDR2 is SVGIG (reference sequence). The CDR3 is 13 residues long. CDR3 DNA: TGTGCGACGAACCAAGCGGGGACCGGGGAGCTGTTTTTT. Translating gives CATNQAGTGELFF.

This clone was seen only a few times. V and J are TRBV7-8 and TRBJ2-1; D not resolved. The V gene lost 5 bases and the J gene lost 6 bases, with 11 bases spanning the gap. This CDR3 is built from 13 residues. The germline CDR1 and CDR2 sequences are SGHVS and FQNEAQ. Here the CDR3 DNA reads TGTGCCAGCAGCCCTGGACGTTCCAATGAGCAGTTCTTC. Its protein is CASSPGRSNEQFF.

The V call is TRBV5-1, the J call TRBJ2-7, with D possibly being TRBD2 (6 bases). The germline V gene encodes CDR1 SGHRS and CDR2 YFSETQ. The CDR3 totals 18 residues. Deletions cut 2 bases from V and 2 bases from J, with 23 bases between. In DNA, the CDR3 is TGCGCCAGCAGCTTCGGGGCCGGGGTAGGGGACTTAACCTACGAGCAGTACTTC. It specifies CASSFGAGVGDLTYEQYF.

This chain joins TRBV29-1 and TRBJ2-5, with D unresolved. The CDR3 totals 12 residues. Germline loops: CDR1 SQVTM, CDR2 ANQGSEA. V gave up 3 bases and J gave up 5 bases, with 10 bases separating them. DNA of the CDR3: TGCAGCGTTGATGTGGCCGGGGAGACCCAGTACTTC. Protein sequence: CSVDVAGETQYF.

The CDR3 coding sequence is TGTGCCAGCAGTTCCCCGACCTCTGAAGCTTTCTTT. Protein: CASSSPTSEAFF. The chain joins TRBV6-5 to TRBJ1-1, with D hard to call. Trimming took off 4 bases at V and 6 bases at J, with 9 bases between the two ends. The CDR3 is 12 residues long. Germline loops: CDR1 MNHEY, CDR2 SVGAGI.

This clone was picked up a small number of times. The rearrangement uses TRBV5-5 and TRBJ1-1; D may be TRBD1 (5 bases). V was shortened by 4 bases and J by 7 bases, with 17 bases between the two germline ends. This CDR3 comprises 14 residues. The germline gives CDR1 SGHKS, CDR2 YYEKEE (reference sequence). CDR3 in DNA: TGTGCCAGCAGCGACCCGGGACGGCCGTTTGAAGCTTTCTTT. It is translated as CASSDPGRPFEAFF.

This chain joins TRBV7-8 and TRBJ2-6; no clear D gene. The CDR3 runs 17 residues. V lost 2 bases, J lost 0 bases, and 11 bases lay in between. Germline values: CDR1 SGHVS, CDR2 FQNEAQ. CDR3 in DNA: TGTGCCAGCAGCTTAATGGGGTTCACCTCTGGGGCCAACGTCCTGACTTTC. Its protein product is CASSLMGFTSGANVLTF.

This clone was observed a handful of times. The rearrangement uses TRBV14 and TRBJ1-2; no reliable D call. Trimming removed 1 base at V and 8 bases at J, with 8 bases between. The CDR3 covers 12 residues. Germline values: CDR1 SGHDN, CDR2 FVKESK. CDR3 nucleotide sequence: TGTGCCAGCAGCCAAGTTAGGACGGGCTACACCTTC. It is translated as CASSQVRTGYTF.

This rearrangement joins TRBV10-1 to TRBJ2-7; tentative D call: TRBD2 (5 bases). V lost 6 bases, J lost 0 bases, and 12 bases lay in between. The CDR3 has 14 residues. Germline lookup yields CDR1 WNHNN and CDR2 SYGVQD (reference sequence). CDR3 coding DNA: TGCGCCAGCAGCGACACCGGGATCTCCTACGAGCAGTACTTC. It translates to CASSDTGISYEQYF.

The rearrangement links TRBV7-7 to TRBJ2-5; possibly TRBD2 for D (6 bases). Trimming took 5 bases from V and 4 from J, leaving 14 bases between them. The CDR3 consists of 14 residues. Germline CDR1 SSHAT, CDR2 FNYEAQ (reference sequence). The CDR3 here is CASSQRGTGETQYF. CDR3 bases: TGTGCCAGCAGCCAACGGGGGACGGGAGAGACCCAGTACTTC.

The chain is built from TRBV27 and TRBJ2-5, with TRBD2 identical over 11 bases. Germline V CDR1 and CDR2: MNHEY, SMNVEV (reference sequence). The CDR3 runs 16 residues. V gave up 2 bases and J gave up 1 base; unmatched junction bases: 3. CDR3 residues: CASSLISGGAQETQYF. In DNA form, the CDR3 reads TGTGCCAGCAGTTTAATTAGCGGGGGGGCCCAAGAGACCCAGTACTTC.

The chain combines TRBV27 with TRBJ2-3; D may be TRBD1 (5 bases). Germline V CDR1 and CDR2: MNHEY, SMNVEV (reference sequence). V lost 3 bases to trimming and J lost 5 bases, with 12 bases between them. CDR3 size: 14 residues. DNA for the CDR3: TGTGCCAGCAGTTTTTTGGCACAGGAAGATACGCAGTATTTT. Translating gives CASSFLAQEDTQYF.

The gene calls are TRBV7-9 and TRBJ2-7; 12 bases line up with TRBD2. The CDR3 runs 17 residues. Unmatched junction bases numbered 7, after V lost 1 base and J lost 3 bases. The V gene's germline CDR1 is SEHNR and CDR2 FQNEAQ (reference sequence). In DNA form, the CDR3 reads TGTGCCAGCAGCTTAGATGTTCGGACTAGCGGGGTCTACGAGCAGTACTTC. Amino acid sequence: CASSLDVRTSGVYEQYF.

The V call is TRBV19, the J call TRBJ2-5; TRBD1 might be the D (6 bases). The end of the DNA is better explained by TRBJ2-7, so the J call may be wrong. The CDR3 totals 15 residues. Germline CDR1 LNHDA, CDR2 SQIVND (reference sequence). CDR3 nucleotides: TGTGCCAGTAGTAGCAGGGGAACCTTCCCCTACGAGCAGTACTTC. Translated: CASSSRGTFPYEQYF.

This rearrangement joins TRBV18 to TRBJ1-2; a possible D gene is TRBD1 (6 bases). The length of the CDR3 is 16 residues. CDR1 KGHSH and CDR2 LQKENI come from the germline V gene. Trimming stripped 6 bases from V and 0 bases from J, with 17 bases between. The CDR3 loop is CASSPGQLGANYGYTF. The CDR3 bases are TGTGCCAGCTCGCCGGGACAACTGGGAGCTAACTATGGCTACACCTTC.

V gene TRBV27 combines with J gene TRBJ2-7; D is uncertain. From germline, CDR1 is MNHEY and CDR2 SMNVEV (reference sequence). This CDR3 spans 15 amino acids. V lost 0 bases and J lost 2, with 11 bases in between. The CDR3 here is CASSLSRQAAYEQYF. The CDR3 bases are TGTGCCAGCAGTTTATCCCGGCAGGCCGCCTACGAGCAGTACTTC.

The gene calls are TRBV7-3 and TRBJ1-4, with D unclear. Germline V CDR1 and CDR2: SGHTA, FQGTGA. CDR3 size: 13 residues. V was shortened by 1 base and J by 8 bases, with 8 bases between the two germline ends. DNA of the CDR3: TGTGCCAGCAGCTTAAGTCCTGCGGAAAAACTGTTTTTT. Encoded protein: CASSLSPAEKLFF.

The genes are TRBV5-1 and TRBJ2-7; 9 bases are shared with TRBD1. Per germline, CDR1 SGHRS and CDR2 YFSETQ. Trimming removed 4 bases from V and 4 bases from J; junction bases left unmatched: 6. CDR3 length equals 14 residues. DNA of the CDR3: TGCGCCAGCAGCCCGGACAGGGGTGGTTACGAGCAGTACTTC. This translates into CASSPDRGGYEQYF.

V gene TRBV4-2 combines with J gene TRBJ1-5; D is ambiguous. The CDR3 has 15 amino acids. The germline V gene has CDR1 LGHNA and CDR2 YNFKEQ. Trimming removed 0 bases from V and 3 bases from J, with 9 bases in between. CDR3 sequence: CASSQDVGANQPQHF. The DNA for the CDR3 is TGTGCCAGCAGCCAAGACGTGGGTGCCAATCAGCCCCAGCATTTT.

The chain combines TRBV11-2 with TRBJ2-3; D might be TRBD2 (6 bases). The germline V gene encodes CDR1 SGHAT and CDR2 FQNNGV. The CDR3 covers 14 residues. The V end was cut by 6 bases, the J end by 0 bases, with 10 bases between. CDR3 sequence: CASRSLASTDTQYF. DNA for the CDR3: TGTGCCAGCAGGTCACTAGCTAGCACAGATACGCAGTATTTT. Looking up the rest from reference TRBV11-2 and TRBJ2-3 gives the full variable domain: EAGVAQSPRYKIIEKRQSVAFWCNPISGHATLYWYQQILGQGPKLLIQFQNNGVVDDSQLPKDRFSAERLKGVDSTLKIQPAKLEDSAVYLCASRSLASTDTQYFGPGTRLTVL.

This clone was detected only once. The genes are TRBV14 and TRBJ2-5, with 10 bases fitting TRBD1. Germline-derived CDR1 and CDR2 are SGHDN and FVKESK. The CDR3 is made up of 16 amino acids. Losses at the gene ends were 2 bases for V and 2 bases for J; bases not matched to a gene: 5. The CDR3 coding sequence is TGTGCCAGCAGCCAAACCTTGGGACAGGGGCAAGAGACCCAGTACTTC. It yields the protein CASSQTLGQGQETQYF.

The chain has TRBV11-2 and TRBJ2-6; 9 bases align to TRBD2. The CDR3 is 17 amino acids. Trimming took 1 base from V and 2 from J; bases not matched to a gene: 3. Looked up from germline, CDR1 is SGHAT and CDR2 is FQNNGV. The CDR3 coding sequence is TGTGCCAGCAGCTTAGGCGGGAGGGCCACTGGGGCCAACGTCCTGACTTTC. Protein: CASSLGGRATGANVLTF.

The V gene is TRBV7-7, the J gene TRBJ2-5, with D possibly TRBD1 on 6 matching bases. The germline V gene encodes CDR1 SSHAT and CDR2 FNYEAQ (reference sequence). Trimming took 4 bases from V and 0 from J, leaving 9 bases between them. This CDR3 region has 14 residues. CDR3 amino acids: CASSSQGHQETQYF. The CDR3 bases are TGTGCCAGCAGCTCTCAGGGGCACCAAGAGACCCAGTACTTC.

The chain couples TRBV14 to TRBJ1-2; possible D gene TRBD1, 5 bases. This CDR3 contains 17 residues. CDR1 is SGHDN, CDR2 FVKESK, per germline. V was pared by 3 bases and J by 5 bases, with 22 bases between. The CDR3 reads CASSQKIAGPGAYGYTF. In DNA, the CDR3 is TGTGCCAGCAGCCAGAAGATTGCAGGGCCTGGGGCTTATGGCTACACCTTC. Supplemented by reference TRBV14 and TRBJ1-2, the full variable domain reads EAGVTQFPSHSVIEKGQTVTLRCDPISGHDNLYWYRRVMGKEIKFLLHFVKESKQDESGMPNNRFLAERTGGTYSTLKVQPAELEDSGVYFCASSQKIAGPGAYGYTFGSGTRLTVV.

Only a few counts were recorded for this clone. The V call is TRBV6-6, the J call TRBJ1-2; D is unclear. This CDR3 spans 13 amino acids. Trimming cost V 2 bases and J 8 bases, with 12 bases left between them. Germline values: CDR1 MNHNY, CDR2 SVGAGI (reference sequence). The CDR3 nucleotides read TGTGCCAGCAGTTACAGTCAGGCTGGGGGCTACACCTTC. It specifies CASSYSQAGGYTF.

This chain's CDR3 is CASSQDSPTASNEKLFF. CDR3 nucleotide sequence: TGCGCCAGCAGCCAAGACAGCCCGACAGCAAGTAATGAAAAACTGTTTTTT. This sequence joins TRBV4-1 and TRBJ1-4; D is possibly TRBD1 (5 bases). The CDR3 contains 17 residues. V lost 0 bases and J lost 4, with 15 bases in between. Germline-derived CDR1 and CDR2 are MGHRA and YSYEKL.

The chain combines TRBV25-1 with TRBJ2-7; D is perhaps TRBD1 (5 bases). The V and J ends lost 4 bases and 3 bases respectively, with 10 bases between them. Germline V CDR1 and CDR2: MGHDK, SYGVNS. CDR3 size: 13 residues. DNA for the CDR3: TGTGCCAGCAGTGGACCAACAGGCTACGAGCAGTACTTC. Protein: CASSGPTGYEQYF.